These T cell receptor beta chains were read from a single sample in a study of regulatory T cells in long-lasting Graves disease. TCRdb re-called the multiplex PCR reads through MiXCR, storing one row per CDR3 protein. Here the sample spans some 240,000 distinct CDR3 sequences, roughly 19% being singletons. Separately, the same data were catalogued under a study of T cells in Graves' hyperthyroidism and ophthalmopathy.

The input for sequencing was peripheral blood mononuclear cells (PBMCs), taken at new diagnosis, from a patient treated with antithyroid drugs. The receptors were sampled from a woman between 25 and 40 years old with Graves disease. CDR3s include the opening cysteine and the closing phenylalanine or tryptophan. D genes are given only for firm matches. Rows give clone size only sometimes, using once, few, many, or a class for an expanded clone.

- many TRBJ1-6 TRBV12-3/TRBV12-4 CASNRVRDSPLHF TGTGCCAGCAACAGGGTGCGGGATTCACCCCTCCACTTT
TRBD1 many TRBJ1-1 TRBV27 CASSLSGYGTGEWAFF TGTGCCAGCAGTTTATCGGGTTATGGGACAGGGGAGTGGGCTTTCTTT
TRBD2 many TRBJ2-1 TRBV10-2 CASSDGLAGALSSYNEQFF TGCGCCAGCAGTGACGGGCTAGCGGGGGCTTTGAGCTCCTACAATGAGCAGTTCTTC
TRBD1 many TRBJ2-3 TRBV15 CATSSPRQGTSADTQYF TGTGCCACCAGCAGCCCGCGACAGGGTACTTCGGCAGATACGCAGTATTTT
TRBD1 many TRBJ1-2 TRBV29-1 CSMTGDTQRGGYTF TGCAGCATGACAGGGGACACCCAACGGGGTGGCTACACCTTC
- - TRBJ1-5 TRBV7-9 CASSGAGDNQPQHF TGTGCCAGCAGCGGGGCAGGGGACAATCAGCCCCAGCATTTT
- - TRBJ1-2 TRBV7-9 CASSSKGADGYTF TGTGCCAGCAGCTCCAAAGGGGCCGATGGCTACACCTTC
- many TRBJ2-6 TRBV28 CASRGKAHSGANVLTF TGTGCCAGCAGGGGGAAGGCTCACTCTGGGGCCAACGTCCTGACTTTC
TRBD1 - TRBJ2-4 TRBV19 CASSIERTGFDIQYF TGTGCCAGTAGTATCGAACGGACAGGGTTTGACATTCAGTACTTC
TRBD1 many TRBJ1-1 TRBV6-2/TRBV6-3 CASSYRDSKVMNTEAFF TGTGCCAGCAGTTACCGGGACAGTAAAGTAATGAACACTGAAGCTTTCTTT
TRBD1 many TRBJ1-2 TRBV12-3/TRBV12-4 CASSQGAGYGYTF TGTGCCAGCAGTCAGGGGGCCGGCTATGGCTACACCTTC
- many TRBJ2-1 TRBV5-1 CASSLLLDEQFF TGCGCCAGCAGCCTTCTCTTGGATGAGCAGTTCTTC
- many TRBJ1-1 TRBV19 CASCIRPGETEAFF TGTGCCAGTTGCATCAGGCCAGGGGAAACTGAAGCTTTCTTT
- many TRBJ1-1 TRBV2 CATTNRVEAFF TGTGCCACCACTAACAGGGTTGAAGCTTTCTTT
- many TRBJ1-2 TRBV20-1 CSARLGNYGYTF TGCAGTGCTAGACTAGGGAACTATGGCTACACCTTC
- many TRBJ1-4 TRBV5-1 CASSSDGPRGEKLFF TGCGCCAGCAGCTCTGACGGGCCTAGGGGGGAAAAACTGTTTTTT
TRBD2 - TRBJ2-2 TRBV5-1 CASSYRGTSGPSNTGELFF TGCGCCAGCAGCTACCGTGGGACTAGCGGGCCTTCGAACACCGGGGAGCTGTTTTTT
TRBD1 - TRBJ2-3 TRBV9 CASSYSGQGTDTQYF TGTGCCAGCAGTTATTCGGGACAGGGAACAGATACGCAGTATTTT
- few TRBJ2-7 TRBV2 CASSEQQVNSYEQYF TGTGCCAGCAGTGAGCAACAGGTTAACTCCTACGAGCAGTACTTC
TRBD2 many TRBJ2-1 TRBV2 CASNLAGPPPNEQFF TGTGCCAGCAATTTAGCGGGACCCCCTCCCAATGAGCAGTTCTTC
- many TRBJ2-7 TRBV20-1 CSARDLDRSSYEQYF TGCAGTGCTAGAGACCTCGACAGGAGCTCCTACGAGCAGTACTTC
- few TRBJ1-2 TRBV19 CASSRGGYGYTF TGTGCCAGTAGCAGGGGAGGCTATGGCTACACCTTC
TRBD1 - TRBJ1-5 TRBV3-1 CARSLTGGSQPHHF TGTGCCAGGAGCTTGACAGGGGGGAGTCAGCCCCATCATTTT